These 6 T cell receptor beta chains were all obtained from the same sample, sequenced in a study of T cell repertoires in cytomegalovirus infection. TCRdb re-derived calls from the reads in MiXCR, one entry per CDR3 protein. The data show more than 500,000 distinct CDR3 sequences, 16% seen once. Sequenced material: CD8+ T cells from PBMCs. These receptors were obtained from a human donor in good health (CMV status not recorded). Some clones in this sample may be carry-over from other donors' samples.

In this sample, this clonotype turned up many times. The genes are TRBV7-2 and TRBJ1-2, with 9 bases identical to TRBD1. CDR3 length equals 16 residues. V shed 4 bases and J 4 bases; nucleotides not matched to a gene: 10. Germline CDR1 is SGHTA and CDR2 is FQGNSA. Here the CDR3 reads CASSSPRDRVTYGYTF. DNA of the CDR3: TGTGCCAGCAGCTCGCCCAGGGACAGGGTTACCTATGGCTACACCTTC.

This clonotype was detected ten times or more. V and J are TRBV10-2 and TRBJ2-3; TRBD1 agrees at 9 bases. The trim removed 1 base at V and 5 bases at J, leaving 1 base unmatched. The CDR3 contains 14 residues. The germline V gene encodes CDR1 WSHSY and CDR2 SAAADI. The CDR3 loop is CASSEYRGQDTQYF. The CDR3 DNA reads as TGCGCCAGCAGTGAGTACAGGGGGCAAGATACGCAGTATTTT.

This clonotype was picked up many times. The chain employs TRBV27 and TRBJ1-2; D possibly corresponds to TRBD1 (5 bases). The CDR3 sequence is 14 residues long. Germline CDR1 and CDR2: MNHEY and SMNVEV (reference sequence). V was clipped by 3 bases and J by 3 bases, with 11 bases between them. The CDR3 coding sequence is TGTGCCAGCAGTTTTTTTGGGACTGACTATGGCTACACCTTC. Its translation: CASSFFGTDYGYTF.

This rearrangement joins TRBV6-5 to TRBJ1-6; D gene uncertain. V dropped 5 bases and J dropped 10 bases, with 12 bases sitting between them. The CDR3 is made up of 13 amino acids. The germline CDR1 and CDR2 sequences are MNHEY and SVGAGI. CDR3: CASSISSASPLHF. CDR3 bases: TGTGCCAGCAGTATCTCGAGTGCCTCACCCCTCCACTTT.

This clonotype was seen at least ten times. The chain is built from TRBV10-3 and TRBJ1-2; 9 bases line up with TRBD1. The CDR3 is made up of 13 amino acids. Trimming at V came to 9 bases and at J to 4 bases, leaving 6 bases not matched to a gene. Germline CDR1 and CDR2: ENHRY and SYGVKD. In DNA form, the CDR3 reads TGTGCCATAGGGACAGGGACGACCTATGGCTACACCTTC. Translated, it gives CAIGTGTTYGYTF.

This clonotype was picked up many times. This chain connects TRBV6-2 or TRBV6-3 to TRBJ2-5, with 7 bases lining up with TRBD1. The CDR3 spans 14 residues. The V segment lost 5 bases and the J segment 2 bases; nucleotides outside the gene matches: 5. Germline CDR1 and CDR2: MNHEY and SVGEGT. In nucleotides, the CDR3 is TGTGCCAGCAGTGGGGACAGAAGACAAGAGACCCAGTACTTC. It codes for CASSGDRRQETQYF.